This T cell receptor gamma chain was identified in a study of Vδ1+ human thymocytes. Findings of the study overall: Thymic TRG and TRD repertoires appeared highly polyclonal, with Gaussian CDR3 length distributions.

RNA was extracted from the cells and then reverse transcribed. CDR3 amplicons came from multiplex PCR with pooled V-gene forward and constant-region reverse primers. TCRdb called clones anew from the multiplex PCR reads with CATT. In the table there are approximately 40,000 gamma-chain clones, roughly a fifth of which are singletons. The CDR3 contains 13 residues. With 2 bases clipped from V and 10 bases from J, the junction kept 11 bases outside the gene matches. Germline loops: CDR1 GITISATS, CDR2 ISYDGTV (reference sequence). In the case of this clone: What it recognizes is unknown.

The V call is TRGV9, the J call TRGJ1 or TRGJ2. The TCR originated in a girl under three years old who had congenital heart surgery. Sequenced: Vdelta1+ gamma-delta thymocytes from the thymus. Indicated subset: FACS-sorted CD3+ TCRalphabeta- TCRVdelta1+ TCRVdelta2- thymocytes. As DNA, the CDR3 is TGTGCCTTGTGGGAGGATCTCCGGCCCAAGAAACTCTTT. Its translation: CALWEDLRPKKLF.